This TCR beta chain was recorded in a study of blood T cell repertoires in COVID-19. This table comes from immunoSEQ multiplex PCR, and its TCRdb copy is limited to in-frame clones, with some not included. The sample shows fewer than 70,000 clones, 88% of them seen only once. CDR3 length equals 15 residues. V lost 3 bases, J lost 2 bases, and 4 bases stayed unmatched. Germline values: CDR1 ENHRY, CDR2 SYGVKD. The sequenced sample was peripheral blood. The TCR was taken from a human donor in a cohort sampled during active COVID-19. The chain combines TRBV10-3 with TRBJ1-2, with 9 bases fitting TRBD1. The CDR3 region is CAISDPTGGNYGYTF. DNA for the CDR3: TGTGCCATCAGTGACCCGACAGGGGGGAACTATGGCTACACCTTC.